This is a list of T cell receptor beta chains from one sample in a study of T-cell memory formation after mild COVID-19. TCRdb independently ran MiXCR on the 5' RACE reads; one entry per CDR3 protein. Of roughly 300,000 distinct CDR3 sequences listed, roughly 8.2% are singletons. The sequenced sample consisted of PBMCs or a T cell subset sorted from them (not recorded which). The receptors come from a man aged 18-30 years who had mild COVID-19 (a few samples of this study predate the infection). Cell type and time point are not known. Each CDR3 is given with its conserved first and last residue. The D gene is left open where the match is weak. Some rows mark clone size as missing; the rest say once, few, many or name a class of expanded clone.

cdr3_nt,cdr3_aa,j_call,v_call,d_call,clone_size
TGCAGTGCTAGAGGTTGGGGGGATACGCAGTATTTT,CSARGWGDTQYF,TRBJ2-3,TRBV20-1,NA,NA
TGTGCCAACAGCGCACCCCCCCACGATACGCAGTATTTT,CANSAPPHDTQYF,TRBJ2-3,TRBV7-2,NA,many
TGTGCCATCAGTGAGTCGGCAGGGAGGCCTCAAGAGACCCAGTACTTC,CAISESAGRPQETQYF,TRBJ2-5,TRBV10-3,NA,many
TGTGCCAGCTATATACTAGGCACTGAAGCTTTCTTT,CASYILGTEAFF,TRBJ1-1,TRBV5-6,NA,NA
TGTGCCAGCAGCCACCTAGGGCGAGAGCAGTACTTC,CASSHLGREQYF,TRBJ2-7,TRBV5-6,NA,few
TGTGCCAGCAGCCACAGTAGCGGGGGGGCCTCCGGGCAGTACTTC,CASSHSSGGASGQYF,TRBJ2-7,TRBV3-1,TRBD2,few
TGTGCCAGCACCCGGGGGCAGGGCTCCTCCTACAATGAGCAGTTCTTC,CASTRGQGSSYNEQFF,TRBJ2-1,TRBV7-9,NA,few
TGTGCCAGCAGCCAAGACAGGGGAGGTGGCTACACCTTC,CASSQDRGGGYTF,TRBJ1-2,TRBV11-2,TRBD1,many
TGCAGCGTTGAACCCTCCGGGGGGAGGAACATTCAGTACTTC,CSVEPSGGRNIQYF,TRBJ2-4,TRBV29-1,TRBD2,NA
TGCGCCAGCAGCCAAGAAGTGGCGGGCAGGATTAACACCGGGGAGCTGTTTTTT,CASSQEVAGRINTGELFF,TRBJ2-2,TRBV4-3,NA,many
TGTGCCAGCAGTTTATTACACCAGAACACTGAAGCTTTCTTT,CASSLLHQNTEAFF,TRBJ1-1,TRBV27,NA,NA
TGTGCCAGCAGCGTACGACAGGGCAATCAGCCCCAGCATTTT,CASSVRQGNQPQHF,TRBJ1-5,TRBV7-2,NA,NA
TGTGCCAGCAGCTTAGACTTTTCAGGGGCCAACGTCCTGACTTTC,CASSLDFSGANVLTF,TRBJ2-6,TRBV7-2,NA,many
TGTGCCAGCCGCTTAGAGGGACAGGGCCCCAAAAACATTCAGTACTTC,CASRLEGQGPKNIQYF,TRBJ2-4,TRBV12-3/TRBV12-4,TRBD1,many
TGTGCCAGTAGCCCCGGGACAGGGGGACGGACACCTGAAGCTTTCTTT,CASSPGTGGRTPEAFF,TRBJ1-1,TRBV19,TRBD1,NA
TGCAGTGCTAGTCGTCTAGCGGGGACTTCCTACAATGAGCAGTTCTTC,CSASRLAGTSYNEQFF,TRBJ2-1,TRBV20-1,TRBD2,NA
TGTGCCAGCAGTTACGGGCCGGGACAGGGGTTTGACACTGAAGCTTTCTTT,CASSYGPGQGFDTEAFF,TRBJ1-1,TRBV6-2/TRBV6-3,TRBD1,NA
TGCGCCAGCAGCCAAGATGGAGGGGAAGAGACCCAGTACTTC,CASSQDGGEETQYF,TRBJ2-5,TRBV4-3,NA,NA
TGCAGTGCTAGAGGTTCGGTAGGGTTTAGCTCCTACAATGAGCAGTTCTTC,CSARGSVGFSSYNEQFF,TRBJ2-1,TRBV20-1,NA,few
TGCGCCAGCAGCCAAGAGAGCGCAGCTCACTATGGCTACACCTTC,CASSQESAAHYGYTF,TRBJ1-2,TRBV4-1,NA,few
TGTGCCAGCAGCCTCGGAGACGGGGAGCTGTTTTTT,CASSLGDGELFF,TRBJ2-2,TRBV11-2,NA,few
TGCAGTGCTCCCCACCTCCCGTTAGGGGCGGAGACCCAGTACTTC,CSAPHLPLGAETQYF,TRBJ2-5,TRBV20-1,NA,NA
TGTGCCAGTAGCGGGTGGGATACGCAGTATTTT,CASSGWDTQYF,TRBJ2-3,TRBV27,TRBD2,many
TGCGCCAGCACCCCTTACATCGGGACAGGGGTAGTAGTGGGCTATGGCTACACCTTC,CASTPYIGTGVVVGYGYTF,TRBJ1-2,TRBV4-3,TRBD1,few
TGTGCCAGCAGCCTGGTAGCGGGGCTCCAAGAGACCCAGTACTTC,CASSLVAGLQETQYF,TRBJ2-5,TRBV5-4,TRBD2,NA
TGTGCCAGTAGTTGGGCGGTCGGAGCTTTCTTT,CASSWAVGAFF,TRBJ1-1,TRBV19,NA,few
TGTGCCAGCAGTGAAGCGGATGGGGAGGTGGAGACCCAGTACTTC,CASSEADGEVETQYF,TRBJ2-5,TRBV6-1,NA,NA
TGTGCCAGCAACCCTAGGTTGGGGCAGGATGAGCAGTTCTTC,CASNPRLGQDEQFF,TRBJ2-1,TRBV7-2,NA,many
TGTGCCAGCAGTTACGGCGCCGGTTATGGCTACACCTTC,CASSYGAGYGYTF,TRBJ1-2,TRBV6-5,NA,many
TGTGCCAGCAGCCGACAGGGGACGGTGGTCACCGGGGAGCTGTTTTTT,CASSRQGTVVTGELFF,TRBJ2-2,TRBV9,TRBD1,NA
TGCAGTGCGAGGGACGGAAACACCGGGGAGCTGTTTTTT,CSARDGNTGELFF,TRBJ2-2,TRBV20-1,NA,few
TGTGCCAGCAGTTTCTACGGGATAGCTTTCTTT,CASSFYGIAFF,TRBJ1-1,TRBV12-3/TRBV12-4,NA,NA
TGTGCCAGCAGTTTCCCCCCCGGGGAGCTGTTTTTT,CASSFPPGELFF,TRBJ2-2,TRBV6-2/TRBV6-3,NA,few
TGCGCCAGCAGCCAGGGGGCAAATCAAGCCTACAATGAGCAGTTCTTC,CASSQGANQAYNEQFF,TRBJ2-1,TRBV4-3,NA,few
TGTGCCAGCAGCCGTAGGTCGAGCTCCTACAATGAGCAGTTCTTC,CASSRRSSSYNEQFF,TRBJ2-1,TRBV11-3,NA,NA
TGTGCCAGCAGCCCTTTGGGGGGTAGCGGGAGACCATCCACAGATACGCAGTATTTT,CASSPLGGSGRPSTDTQYF,TRBJ2-3,TRBV9,TRBD2,once
TGTGCCAGCAGTTTTTTCGGGATGGGGGAGCTGTTTTTT,CASSFFGMGELFF,TRBJ2-2,TRBV27,NA,few
TGTGCCCAGTCAGGACTAACCTCCTCTGGGGCCAACGTCCTGACTTTC,CAQSGLTSSGANVLTF,TRBJ2-6,TRBV7-2,NA,NA
TGTGCCAGCAGCTCTGGGACGGAAGCTTTCTTT,CASSSGTEAFF,TRBJ1-1,TRBV12-3/TRBV12-4,NA,few
TGTGCCAGCAGCCAAGTCCCCGGAAGCGCCGGGGAGCTGTTTTTT,CASSQVPGSAGELFF,TRBJ2-2,TRBV3-1,NA,many
TGTGCCAGCAGTTTGCAGGGACCCCCTCTCTCCTATAATTCACCCCTCCACTTT,CASSLQGPPLSYNSPLHF,TRBJ1-6,TRBV12-3/TRBV12-4,NA,NA
TGCAGTGCTAGGACAGGGGGGAACACCGGGGAGCTGTTTTTT,CSARTGGNTGELFF,TRBJ2-2,TRBV20-1,TRBD1,NA
TGTGCCACCGAAGGGGAGAACACCGGGGAGCTGTTTTTT,CATEGENTGELFF,TRBJ2-2,TRBV24-1,NA,NA
TGTGCCAGCAGCGCAACCGGTGGGACAGCCAATGAGCAGTTCTTC,CASSATGGTANEQFF,TRBJ2-1,TRBV7-3,TRBD1,NA
TGTGCCAGCAACCGAGGAAGGACTGAAGCTTTCTTT,CASNRGRTEAFF,TRBJ1-1,TRBV28,NA,few
TGTGCCACCAACTTAGCGGGGGAAAACATTCAGTACTTC,CATNLAGENIQYF,TRBJ2-4,TRBV2,TRBD2,NA
TGTGCCACCCGGCTGGATGGGACAGATACGCAGTATTTT,CATRLDGTDTQYF,TRBJ2-3,TRBV10-3,NA,NA
TGCAGTGGGGGGATTAATGAAAAACTGTTTTTT,CSGGINEKLFF,TRBJ1-4,TRBV20-1,NA,NA
TGCGCCACCGGGGCGCCCGGTTATGGCTACACCTTC,CATGAPGYGYTF,TRBJ1-2,TRBV5-1,NA,NA
TGCGCCAGCAGCCAAGCAATCCCAGGGACAGATACGCAGTATTTT,CASSQAIPGTDTQYF,TRBJ2-3,TRBV4-1,NA,few
TGCAGCGTCCGACGGGACACCCAAGAGACCCAGTACTTC,CSVRRDTQETQYF,TRBJ2-5,TRBV29-1,NA,NA
TGCGCCAGCAGCCCGACAGATCAAGAGACCCAGTACTTC,CASSPTDQETQYF,TRBJ2-5,TRBV5-1,NA,few
TGTGCCAGCAGAGCAGGGGGCAATACGCCCCAGCATTTT,CASRAGGNTPQHF,TRBJ1-5,TRBV6-5,TRBD1,few
TGCAGCGTTGAAGGACAGGGTTACTCTGGAAACACCATATATTTT,CSVEGQGYSGNTIYF,TRBJ1-3,TRBV29-1,TRBD1,NA
TGTGCCAGCAGCCAAGGGAGTACCTACAATGAGCAGTTCTTC,CASSQGSTYNEQFF,TRBJ2-1,TRBV5-5,NA,NA
TGTGCCAGTGATCCGGGGGATGGAGATACGCAGTATTTT,CASDPGDGDTQYF,TRBJ2-3,TRBV28,NA,NA
TGTGCCATCAGTGTGGACAGGGGAGAGGGAAGTGGCTACACCTTC,CAISVDRGEGSGYTF,TRBJ1-2,TRBV10-3,TRBD1,few
TGTGCCATCAGTACACATTTCCGTGGGACAGCAGGCCCCAATGAGCAGTTCTTC,CAISTHFRGTAGPNEQFF,TRBJ2-1,TRBV10-3,TRBD1,NA
TGTGCCAGCAGCTTAATCCCTAGCGGGGGGAACCAAGAGACCCAGTACTTC,CASSLIPSGGNQETQYF,TRBJ2-5,TRBV7-2,TRBD2,many
TGTGCCAGCAGCTTCAATAATCAGCCCCAGCATTTT,CASSFNNQPQHF,TRBJ1-5,TRBV7-2,NA,few